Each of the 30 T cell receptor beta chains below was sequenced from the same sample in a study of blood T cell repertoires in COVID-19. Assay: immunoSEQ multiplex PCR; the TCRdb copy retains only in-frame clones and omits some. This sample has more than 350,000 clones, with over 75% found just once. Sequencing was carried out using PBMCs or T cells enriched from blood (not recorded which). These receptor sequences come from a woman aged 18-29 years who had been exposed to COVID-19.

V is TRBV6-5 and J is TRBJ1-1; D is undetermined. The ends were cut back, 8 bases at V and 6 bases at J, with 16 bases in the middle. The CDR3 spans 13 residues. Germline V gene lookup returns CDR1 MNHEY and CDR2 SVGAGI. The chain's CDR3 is CASVPVGRAEAFF. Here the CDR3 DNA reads TGTGCCAGCGTCCCGGTAGGGAGGGCTGAAGCTTTCTTT.

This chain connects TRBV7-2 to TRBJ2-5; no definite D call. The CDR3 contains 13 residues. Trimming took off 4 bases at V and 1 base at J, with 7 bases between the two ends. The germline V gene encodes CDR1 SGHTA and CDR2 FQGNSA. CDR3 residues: CASSSPGQETQYF. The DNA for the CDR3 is TGTGCCAGCAGCTCACCGGGCCAAGAGACCCAGTACTTC.

The CDR3 region has the DNA TGTGCCAGCAGCTTGGGCACTAGCGGCGCCGAGCAGTACTTC. Translated, it gives CASSLGTSGAEQYF. The rearrangement joins TRBV7-3 to TRBJ2-7; 8 bases fit TRBD2. The CDR3 runs 14 residues. The trim removed 3 bases at V and 6 bases at J, leaving 7 bases unmatched. CDR1 is SGHTA, CDR2 FQGTGA, per germline.

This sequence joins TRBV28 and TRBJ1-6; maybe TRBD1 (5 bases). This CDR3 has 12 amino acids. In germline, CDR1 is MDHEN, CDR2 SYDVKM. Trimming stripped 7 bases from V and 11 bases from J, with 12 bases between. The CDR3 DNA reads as TGTGCCAGCAACGGTGGGGGGACACCCCTCCACTTT. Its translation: CASNGGGTPLHF.

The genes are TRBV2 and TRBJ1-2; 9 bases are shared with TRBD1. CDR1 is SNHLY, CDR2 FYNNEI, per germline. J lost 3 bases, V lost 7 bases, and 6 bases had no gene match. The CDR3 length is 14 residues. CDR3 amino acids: CASTRTGVDYGYTF. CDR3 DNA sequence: TGTGCCAGCACTCGGACAGGGGTCGACTATGGCTACACCTTC. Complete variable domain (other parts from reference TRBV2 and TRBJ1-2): EPEVTQTPSHQVTQMGQEVILRCVPISNHLYFYWYRQILGQKVEFLVSFYNNEISEKSEIFDDQFSVERPDGSNFTLKIRSTKLEDSAMYFCASTRTGVDYGYTFGSGTRLTVV.

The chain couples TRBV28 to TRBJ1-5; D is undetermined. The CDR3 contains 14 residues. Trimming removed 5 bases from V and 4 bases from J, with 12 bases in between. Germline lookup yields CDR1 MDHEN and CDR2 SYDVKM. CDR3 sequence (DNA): TGTGCCAGCAGTCTGACATTATCTAATCAGCCCCAGCATTTT. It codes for CASSLTLSNQPQHF. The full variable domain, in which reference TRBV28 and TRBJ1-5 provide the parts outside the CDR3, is DVKVTQSSRYLVKRTGEKVFLECVQDMDHENMFWYRQDPGLGLRLIYFSYDVKMKEKGDIPEGYSVSREKKERFSLILESASTNQTSMYLCASSLTLSNQPQHFGDGTRLSIL.

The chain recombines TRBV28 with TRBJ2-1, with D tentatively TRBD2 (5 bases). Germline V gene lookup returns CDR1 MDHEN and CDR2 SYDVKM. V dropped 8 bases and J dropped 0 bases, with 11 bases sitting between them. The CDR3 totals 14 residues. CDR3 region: CASGLGSSYNEQFF. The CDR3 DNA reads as TGTGCCAGCGGATTAGGGAGCTCCTACAATGAGCAGTTCTTC.

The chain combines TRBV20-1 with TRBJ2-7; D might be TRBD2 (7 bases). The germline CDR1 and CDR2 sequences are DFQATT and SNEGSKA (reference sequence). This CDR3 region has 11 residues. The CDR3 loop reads CSGGPGVEQYF. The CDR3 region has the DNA TGCAGCGGGGGGCCGGGGGTCGAGCAGTACTTC.

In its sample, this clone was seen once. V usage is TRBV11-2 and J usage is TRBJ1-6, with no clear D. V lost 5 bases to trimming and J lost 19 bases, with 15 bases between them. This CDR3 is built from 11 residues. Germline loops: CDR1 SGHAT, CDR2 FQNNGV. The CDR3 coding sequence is TGTGCCAGCAGCGAACTTAGTACAGTGCACTTT. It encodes CASSELSTVHF.

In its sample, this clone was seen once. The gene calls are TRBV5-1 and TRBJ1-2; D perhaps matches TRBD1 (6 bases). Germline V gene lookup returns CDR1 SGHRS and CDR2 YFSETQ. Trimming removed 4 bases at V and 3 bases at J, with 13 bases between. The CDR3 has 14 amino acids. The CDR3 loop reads CASSRGQEYYGYTF. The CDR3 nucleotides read TGCGCCAGCAGCAGGGGACAAGAGTACTATGGCTACACCTTC.

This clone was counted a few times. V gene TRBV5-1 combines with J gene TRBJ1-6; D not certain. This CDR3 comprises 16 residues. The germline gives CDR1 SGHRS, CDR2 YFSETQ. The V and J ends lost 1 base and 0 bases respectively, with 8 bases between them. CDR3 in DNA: TGCGCCAGCAGCTTGACGTCGGGCTCCTATAATTCACCCCTCCACTTT. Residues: CASSLTSGSYNSPLHF.

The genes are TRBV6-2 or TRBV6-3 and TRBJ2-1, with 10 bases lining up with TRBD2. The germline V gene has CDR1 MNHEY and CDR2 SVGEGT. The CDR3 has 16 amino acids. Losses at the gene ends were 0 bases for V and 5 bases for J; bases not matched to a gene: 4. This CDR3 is CASSYSGLAGDNEQFF. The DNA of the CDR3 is TGTGCCAGCAGTTACTCAGGGCTAGCGGGGGACAATGAGCAGTTCTTC.

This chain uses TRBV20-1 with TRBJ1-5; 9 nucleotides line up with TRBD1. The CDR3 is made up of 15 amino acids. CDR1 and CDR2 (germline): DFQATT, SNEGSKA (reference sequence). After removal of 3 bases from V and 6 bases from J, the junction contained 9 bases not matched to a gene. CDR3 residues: CSASLRETGGQPQHF. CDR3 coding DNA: TGCAGTGCTAGTTTGAGGGAGACAGGGGGTCAGCCCCAGCATTTT.

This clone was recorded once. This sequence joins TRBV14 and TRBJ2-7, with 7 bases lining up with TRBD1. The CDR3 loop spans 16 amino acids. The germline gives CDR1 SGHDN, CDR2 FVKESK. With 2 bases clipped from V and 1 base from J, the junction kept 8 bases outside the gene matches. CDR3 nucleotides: TGTGCCAGCAGCCAACCCGCGGCAGGGGGATCCTACGAGCAGTACTTC. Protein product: CASSQPAAGGSYEQYF.

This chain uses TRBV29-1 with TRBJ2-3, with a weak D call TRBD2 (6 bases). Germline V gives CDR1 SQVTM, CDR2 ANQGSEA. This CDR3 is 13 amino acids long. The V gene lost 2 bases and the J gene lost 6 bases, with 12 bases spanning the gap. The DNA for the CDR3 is TGCAGCGTTGAACCGGGAGTGAGTGATACGCAGTATTTT. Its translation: CSVEPGVSDTQYF.

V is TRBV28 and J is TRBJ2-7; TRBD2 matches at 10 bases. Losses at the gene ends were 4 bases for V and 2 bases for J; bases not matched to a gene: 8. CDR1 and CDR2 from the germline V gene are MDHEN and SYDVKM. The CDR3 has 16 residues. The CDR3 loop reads CASSSELAGGPYEQYF. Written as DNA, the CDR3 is TGTGCCAGCAGTTCCGAATTAGCGGGGGGCCCCTACGAGCAGTACTTC.

CDR3 amino acids: CASSPRQGTNEKLFF. The CDR3 DNA follows: TGTGCCAGCAGCCCGAGACAGGGTACTAATGAAAAACTGTTTTTT. The chain carries TRBV6-5 and TRBJ1-4; 7 bases are shared with TRBD1. Looked up from germline, CDR1 is MNHEY and CDR2 is SVGAGI. The CDR3 length is 15 residues. J was trimmed by 2 bases and V by 6 bases; bases with no gene match: 6.

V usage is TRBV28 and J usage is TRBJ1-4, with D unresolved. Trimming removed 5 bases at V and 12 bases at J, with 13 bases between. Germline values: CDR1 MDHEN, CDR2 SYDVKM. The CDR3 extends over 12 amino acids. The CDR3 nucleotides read TGTGCCAGCAGTCCTTCGGTGGTTGAACTGTTTTTT. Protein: CASSPSVVELFF.

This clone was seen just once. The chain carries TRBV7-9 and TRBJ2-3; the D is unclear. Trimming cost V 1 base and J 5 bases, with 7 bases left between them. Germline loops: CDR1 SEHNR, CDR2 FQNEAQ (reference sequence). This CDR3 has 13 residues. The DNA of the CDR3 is TGTGCCAGCAGCTTAGAAGTCGGAGATACGCAGTATTTT. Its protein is CASSLEVGDTQYF.

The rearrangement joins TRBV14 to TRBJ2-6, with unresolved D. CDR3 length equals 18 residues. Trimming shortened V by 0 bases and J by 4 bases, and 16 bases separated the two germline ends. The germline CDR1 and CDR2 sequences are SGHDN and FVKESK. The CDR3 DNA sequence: TGTGCCAGCAGCCAAGACCCGGGTTGGGTTGGCGGGGCCAACGTCCTGACTTTC. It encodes CASSQDPGWVGGANVLTF.

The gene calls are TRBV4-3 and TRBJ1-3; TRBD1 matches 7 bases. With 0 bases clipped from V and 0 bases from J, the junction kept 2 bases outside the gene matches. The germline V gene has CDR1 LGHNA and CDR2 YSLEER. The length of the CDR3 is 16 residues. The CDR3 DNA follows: TGCGCCAGCAGCCAAGATAGGACAGGCTCTGGAAACACCATATATTTT. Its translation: CASSQDRTGSGNTIYF.

The CDR3 region has the DNA TGTGCCAGCAGCTTAGGCAACCTAGCGTCAGATACGCAGTATTTT. It encodes CASSLGNLASDTQYF. This sequence joins TRBV7-2 and TRBJ2-3, with a weak D call TRBD2 (6 bases). CDR3 length equals 15 residues. Trimming removed 1 base at V and 4 bases at J, with 12 bases between. Per germline, CDR1 SGHTA and CDR2 FQGNSA.

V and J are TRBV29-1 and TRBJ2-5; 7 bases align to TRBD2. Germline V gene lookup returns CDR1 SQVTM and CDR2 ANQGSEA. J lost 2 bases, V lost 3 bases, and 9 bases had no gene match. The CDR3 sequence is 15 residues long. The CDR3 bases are TGCAGCGTTGAGCGGGGGTCGGGGGGACAAGAGACCCAGTACTTC. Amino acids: CSVERGSGGQETQYF.

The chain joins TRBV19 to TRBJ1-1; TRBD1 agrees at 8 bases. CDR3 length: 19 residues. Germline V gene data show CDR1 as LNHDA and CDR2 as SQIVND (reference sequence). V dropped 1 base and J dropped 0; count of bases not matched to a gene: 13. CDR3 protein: CASSIVAGGGWSLNTEAFF. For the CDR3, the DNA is TGTGCCAGTAGTATAGTCGCAGGGGGCGGATGGAGCTTGAACACTGAAGCTTTCTTT. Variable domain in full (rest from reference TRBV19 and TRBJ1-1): DGGITQSPKYLFRKEGQNVTLSCEQNLNHDAMYWYRQDPGQGLRLIYYSQIVNDFQKGDIAEGYSVSREKKESFPLTVTSAQKNPTAFYLCASSIVAGGGWSLNTEAFFGQGTRLTVV.

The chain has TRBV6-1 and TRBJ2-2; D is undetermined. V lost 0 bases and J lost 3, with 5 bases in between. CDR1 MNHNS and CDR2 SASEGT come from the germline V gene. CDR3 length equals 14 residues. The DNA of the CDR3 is TGTGCCAGCAGTGAAGCGCGGTACACCGGGGAGCTGTTTTTT. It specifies CASSEARYTGELFF.

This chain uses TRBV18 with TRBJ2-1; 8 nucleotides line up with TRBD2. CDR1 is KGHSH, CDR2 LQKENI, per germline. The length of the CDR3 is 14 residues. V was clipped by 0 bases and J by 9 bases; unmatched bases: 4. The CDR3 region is CASSPPTGLGEQFF. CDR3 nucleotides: TGTGCCAGCTCACCACCTACGGGACTAGGTGAGCAGTTCTTC.

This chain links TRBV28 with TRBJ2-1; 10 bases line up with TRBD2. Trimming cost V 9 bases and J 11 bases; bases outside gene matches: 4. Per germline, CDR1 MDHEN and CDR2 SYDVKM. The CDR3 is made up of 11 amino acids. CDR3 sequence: CASSSGGQQFF. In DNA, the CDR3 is TGTGCCAGTTCTAGCGGGGGACAGCAGTTCTTC. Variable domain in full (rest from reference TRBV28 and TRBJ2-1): DVKVTQSSRYLVKRTGEKVFLECVQDMDHENMFWYRQDPGLGLRLIYFSYDVKMKEKGDIPEGYSVSREKKERFSLILESASTNQTSMYLCASSSGGQQFFGPGTRLTVL.

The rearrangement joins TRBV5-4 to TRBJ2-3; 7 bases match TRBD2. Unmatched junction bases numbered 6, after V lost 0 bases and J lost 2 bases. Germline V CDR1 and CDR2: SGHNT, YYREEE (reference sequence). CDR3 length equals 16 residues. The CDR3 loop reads CASSLDRLAATDTQYF. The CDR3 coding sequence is TGTGCCAGCAGCTTGGATCGGCTAGCGGCCACAGATACGCAGTATTTT.

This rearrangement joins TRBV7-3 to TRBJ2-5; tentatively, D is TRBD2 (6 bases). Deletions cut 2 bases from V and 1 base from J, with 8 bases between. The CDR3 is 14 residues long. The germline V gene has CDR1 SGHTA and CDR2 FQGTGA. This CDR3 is CASSLGGFQETQYF. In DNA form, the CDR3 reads TGTGCCAGCAGCTTAGGAGGGTTCCAAGAGACCCAGTACTTC.

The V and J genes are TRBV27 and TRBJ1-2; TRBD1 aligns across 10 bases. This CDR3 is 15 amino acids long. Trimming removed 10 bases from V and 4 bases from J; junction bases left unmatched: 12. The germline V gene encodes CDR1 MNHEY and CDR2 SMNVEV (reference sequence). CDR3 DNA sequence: TGTGCCACACAAAGCCGGGACAGGGGCTTCTATGGCTACACCTTC. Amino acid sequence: CATQSRDRGFYGYTF.